The 18 T cell receptor beta chains below were found in one sample sequenced in a study of blood T cell repertoires in COVID-19 (dated by TCRdb to the early 2020s). Library method: the immunoSEQ multiplex PCR assay. Not all clones reach the TCRdb copy of this immuneACCESS table, which keeps in-frame sequences only. Checked studies attribute under half of the gap to unresolved V genes and leave the rest unexplained. The sample includes about 210,000 clones, with about 84% observed a single time. The ten largest clones add up to roughly 13% of the sample. The sequencing input was peripheral blood. The receptors here all came from a human donor in a cohort sampled during active COVID-19.

Many counts were recorded for this clone. V gene TRBV3-1 (or the pseudogene TRBV3-2) combines with J gene TRBJ2-7, with TRBD1 matching 7 bases. The germline gives CDR1 LGHDT, CDR2 YNNKEL (reference sequence). The CDR3 spans 16 residues. J was trimmed by 4 bases and V by 4 bases; bases with no gene match: 13. This CDR3 is CASSRGWGQSVYEQYF. The CDR3 region has the DNA TGTGCCAGCAGCCGCGGGTGGGGACAGAGTGTTTACGAGCAGTACTTC.

V is TRBV5-1 and J is TRBJ2-5, with D possibly matching TRBD1 (5 bases). This CDR3 has 15 residues. Deletions cut 0 bases from V and 3 bases from J, with 12 bases between. Per the germline V gene, CDR1 is SGHRS and CDR2 is YFSETQ. The CDR3 bases are TGCGCCAGCAGCTTGGGGACACCTCTAGAAGAGACCCAGTACTTC. It yields the protein CASSLGTPLEETQYF.

This clone has only a few counts. The chain joins TRBV5-1 to TRBJ2-7; D is unclear. There are 14 residues in the CDR3. V was shortened by 5 bases and J by 0 bases, with 12 bases between the two germline ends. Germline-derived CDR1 and CDR2 are SGHRS and YFSETQ. The CDR3 is CASRRSLSSYEQYF. CDR3 in DNA: TGCGCCAGCAGGCGGTCTCTCAGCTCCTACGAGCAGTACTTC.

This chain joins TRBV6-6 and TRBJ2-7; TRBD1 might be the D (6 bases). Looked up from germline, CDR1 is MNHNY and CDR2 is SVGAGI (reference sequence). Trimming removed 8 bases from V and 0 bases from J, with 14 bases in between. The CDR3 is made up of 14 amino acids. CDR3 bases: TGTGCCAGCGGGTCGGACAGAACCTCCTACGAGCAGTACTTC. It codes for CASGSDRTSYEQYF.

The chain is built from TRBV4-1 and TRBJ1-5, with D possibly TRBD1 on 6 matching bases. The CDR3 is 16 amino acids. The ends were cut back, 1 base at V and 3 bases at J, with 13 bases in the middle. Germline V lookup: CDR1 MGHRA, CDR2 YSYEKL. Here the CDR3 reads CASSQGTVGANQPQHF. CDR3 bases: TGCGCCAGCAGCCAAGGGACAGTGGGGGCCAATCAGCCCCAGCATTTT.

With regard to this clone: Germline is not matched at one junction end, which may reflect a read error. The gene calls are TRBV7-9 and TRBJ2-1; the D gene is possibly TRBD2 (7 bases). The CDR3 runs 15 residues. Per germline, CDR1 SEHNR and CDR2 FQNEAQ (reference sequence). CDR3 in amino acids: CASRLAAGEGNEQFF. CDR3 sequence (DNA): TGTGCCAGCAGGTTAGCGGCAGGGGAGGGAAATGAGCAGTTCTTC.

The chain recombines TRBV9 with TRBJ2-7; 9 bases align to TRBD2. CDR1 is SGDLS and CDR2 is YYNGEE in the germline V gene. The V and J ends lost 4 bases and 3 bases, in that order; junction bases with no gene match: 8. This CDR3 comprises 15 residues. The CDR3 coding sequence is TGTGCCAGCAGCCCCGTCCCTAGCGGGAACTACGAGCAGTACTTC. This codes for CASSPVPSGNYEQYF.

V gene TRBV9 combines with J gene TRBJ1-1; 8 bases agree with TRBD1. From germline, CDR1 is SGDLS and CDR2 YYNGEE. Losses at the gene ends were 3 bases for V and 10 bases for J; bases not matched to a gene: 14. CDR3 length equals 15 residues. For the CDR3, the DNA is TGTGCCAGCAGCGCCGGGACAGGTCCTTCGGCGGGAGCTTTCTTT. This encodes CASSAGTGPSAGAFF.

The chain employs TRBV28 and TRBJ1-5, with 9 bases aligning to TRBD1. From germline, CDR1 is MDHEN and CDR2 SYDVKM. There are 16 residues in the CDR3. Trimming cost V 5 bases and J 6 bases; bases outside gene matches: 11. CDR3 protein: CASSALHRGPRQPQHF. As DNA, the CDR3 is TGTGCCAGCAGTGCTTTACACAGGGGGCCACGTCAGCCCCAGCATTTT.

This sequence joins TRBV5-1 and TRBJ2-7, with D perhaps TRBD2 (6 bases). Germline values: CDR1 SGHRS, CDR2 YFSETQ. The germline V and J ends were trimmed by 3 bases and 9 bases, with 13 bases remaining between them. The CDR3 sequence is 12 residues long. Here the CDR3 DNA reads TGCGCCAGCAGCTCGGGACTTCGAGGGCAGTACTTC. Translated: CASSSGLRGQYF.

The chain recombines TRBV4-1 with TRBJ2-7, with a possible D match to TRBD2 (6 bases). This CDR3 has 15 residues. Germline V gene lookup returns CDR1 MGHRA and CDR2 YSYEKL. The V and J ends lost 2 bases and 0 bases respectively, with 11 bases between them. The CDR3 spells CASSQIADSSYEQYF. The CDR3 DNA is TGCGCCAGCAGCCAAATAGCGGATAGCTCCTACGAGCAGTACTTC.

This clone has more than one count but fewer than ten. V and J are TRBV19 and TRBJ1-5; D gene uncertain. CDR1 LNHDA and CDR2 SQIVND come from the germline V gene (reference sequence). V shed 5 bases and J shed 9 bases, with 11 bases lying between them. The CDR3 extends over 12 amino acids. Here the CDR3 reads CASSYEYLPQHF. CDR3 DNA sequence: TGTGCCAGTAGTTACGAGTATTTGCCCCAGCATTTT.

This rearrangement joins TRBV7-9 to TRBJ2-7; 10 nucleotides agree with TRBD2. This CDR3 has 14 amino acids. Germline lookup yields CDR1 SEHNR and CDR2 FQNEAQ (reference sequence). The V and J ends lost 5 bases and 6 bases, in that order; junction bases with no gene match: 7. CDR3 residues: CASSPGLASSEQYF. The CDR3 bases are TGTGCCAGCAGCCCGGGACTAGCGAGTTCCGAGCAGTACTTC.

The chain combines TRBV5-4 with TRBJ1-2; no definite D call. V was cut by 4 bases and J by 0 bases, with 13 bases left in between. Germline V CDR1 and CDR2: SGHNT, YYREEE (reference sequence). The CDR3 is 15 amino acids. In DNA form, the CDR3 reads TGTGCCAGCAGCCCGGGGTCGGCTTCTAACTATGGCTACACCTTC. Amino acid sequence: CASSPGSASNYGYTF.

The chain carries TRBV19 and TRBJ2-3, with D hard to call. V was clipped by 1 base and J by 0 bases, with 5 bases between them. CDR3 length: 14 residues. CDR1 is LNHDA and CDR2 is SQIVND in the germline V gene (reference sequence). The CDR3 DNA sequence: TGTGCCAGTAGTATAGGAAGCAGCACAGATACGCAGTATTTT. Translated: CASSIGSSTDTQYF.

V usage is TRBV4-1 and J usage is TRBJ1-2, with D possibly matching TRBD1 (6 bases). The CDR3 is 15 residues long. V was clipped by 0 bases and J by 0 bases, with 8 bases between them. The germline V gene has CDR1 MGHRA and CDR2 YSYEKL. The CDR3 region is CASSQDGGANYGYTF. CDR3 in DNA: TGCGCCAGCAGCCAAGATGGGGGCGCTAACTATGGCTACACCTTC.

This rearrangement joins TRBV24-1 to TRBJ2-1; D is possibly TRBD1 (6 bases). The V gene lost 1 base and the J gene lost 9 bases, with 9 bases spanning the gap. Germline V gene data show CDR1 as KGHDR and CDR2 as SFDVKD. This CDR3 has 13 residues. As DNA, the CDR3 is TGTGCCACCAGTGATTTACAGGGCGGTGAGCAGTTCTTC. It translates to CATSDLQGGEQFF.

This rearrangement joins TRBV7-2 to TRBJ2-1; no clear D gene. The CDR3 spans 11 residues. Per the germline V gene, CDR1 is SGHTA and CDR2 is FQGNSA. The V and J ends lost 1 base and 10 bases respectively, with 5 bases between them. CDR3 nucleotides: TGTGCCAGCAGCTTAGGAGCCGAGCAGTTCTTC. Translating gives CASSLGAEQFF.